The 4 T cell receptor beta chains reported below all come from one sample, sequenced in a study of cytomegalovirus exposure and HLA in healthy donors. The PCR ran on 60 Vbeta and 13 Jbeta primers. Some clones are missing from TCRdb's copy, which holds only in-frame ones; the method was immunoSEQ multiplex PCR. The data contain some 130,000 clones, 80% to 85% of them singletons. The sequencing sample was made of PBMCs. The source is a human donor in good health.

The chain recombines TRBV5-1 with TRBJ2-1; a possible D gene is TRBD1 (6 bases). Trimming stripped 0 bases from V and 0 bases from J, with 16 bases between. Per germline, CDR1 SGHRS and CDR2 YFSETQ. CDR3 size: 18 residues. CDR3 protein: CASSLAPIGGSSYNEQFF. The DNA for the CDR3 is TGCGCCAGCAGCTTGGCGCCTATAGGGGGAAGCTCCTACAATGAGCAGTTCTTC. Based on the CDR3 plus reference TRBV5-1 and TRBJ2-1, the full variable domain is KAGVTQTPRYLIKTRGQQVTLSCSPISGHRSVSWYQQTPGQGLQFLFEYFSETQRNKGNFPGRFSGRQFSNSRSEMNVSTLELGDSALYLCASSLAPIGGSSYNEQFFGPGTRLTVL.

This chain uses TRBV7-2 with TRBJ1-6; 7 bases are a match to TRBD1. V lost 1 base, J lost 0 bases, and 3 bases stayed unmatched. Germline CDR1 reads SGHTA; CDR2 reads FQGNSA. There are 17 residues in the CDR3. CDR3 sequence reads: CASSLGQGGSYNSPLHF. CDR3 nucleotide sequence: TGTGCCAGCAGCTTAGGGCAGGGGGGCTCCTATAATTCACCCCTCCACTTT.

This chain uses TRBV4-2 with TRBJ2-5; 10 bases map to TRBD1. The junction had 11 bases not matched to a gene; V was cut back by 3 bases and J by 4 bases. Germline CDR1 LGHNA, CDR2 YNFKEQ. The CDR3 is 17 amino acids. The CDR3 spells CASSHPSDRGNGETQYF. CDR3 sequence (DNA): TGTGCCAGCAGCCACCCCTCGGACAGGGGGAATGGAGAGACCCAGTACTTC.

The count of this clone is one. The chain recombines TRBV7-6 with TRBJ1-6, with D perhaps TRBD1 (6 bases). The CDR3 is 15 amino acids. In germline, CDR1 is SGHVS, CDR2 FNYEAQ. The V end lost 3 bases, the J end lost 8 bases, and 14 bases lay between the germline ends. In DNA, the CDR3 is TGTGCCAGCAGCTTGTCCGGACAGTCGTATTCACCCCTCCACTTT. This codes for CASSLSGQSYSPLHF.